A selection of T cell receptor beta chains follows, all from one sample in a study of blood T cells in healthy people across ages. Each CDR3 protein gets one entry after TCRdb re-called the 5' RACE reads with MiXCR. The sample has hundreds of thousands of distinct CDR3 sequences, roughly three fifths seen once; the top ten hold around 25%. Sample: blood. Every receptor here comes from a man aged 35 to 55 in good health. CDR3s include the opening cysteine and the closing phenylalanine or tryptophan. A D gene is named only where the DNA matches it firmly. Not every row has a clone size; where given, it reads once, few, many or a size class.

-,-,TRBJ1-4,TRBV25-1,TGTGCCAGCAGTGCCAACGGGAGGGAGCATAATGAAAAACTGTTTTTT,CASSANGREHNEKLFF
-,-,TRBJ1-5,TRBV7-2,TGTGCCAGCAGCCCGCCGGGGGACAACAATCAGCCCCAGCATTTT,CASSPPGDNNQPQHF
TRBD1,-,TRBJ2-7,TRBV6-6,TGTGCCAGCAGTTTTGGGACAGGCTCCAACGAGCAGTACTTC,CASSFGTGSNEQYF
TRBD1,-,TRBJ2-3,TRBV7-2,TGTGCCAGCAGCCTAGGGGGGACAGGGAGAGATACGCAGTATTTT,CASSLGGTGRDTQYF
-,-,TRBJ2-5,TRBV16,TGTGCCAGCAGCCAACCTGGACATGGGCAGTACTTC,CASSQPGHGQYF
-,-,TRBJ1-2,TRBV20-1,TGCAGTGCTAGACCCAGGGAATCCACTTCGGAGCATGGCTACACCTTC,CSARPRESTSEHGYTF
TRBD1,once,TRBJ1-2,TRBV10-3,TGTGCCATCGCGGCCGGGACAGGGCCTGGGGGCTACACCTTC,CAIAAGTGPGGYTF
-,-,TRBJ2-3,TRBV12-3/TRBV12-4,TGTGCCAGCAGTGGGTGCGTGGGGCGGTCAGCAGATACGCAGTATTTT,CASSGCVGRSADTQYF
-,-,TRBJ2-2,TRBV6-2/TRBV6-3,TGTGCCAGCAGTAACCGGGACGGTGGGAACACCGGGGAGCTGTTTTTT,CASSNRDGGNTGELFF
-,few,TRBJ1-2,TRBV7-2,TGTGCCAGCAGCTTAGATATTTCGGGCTACACCTTC,CASSLDISGYTF
TRBD2,-,TRBJ2-1,TRBV5-1,TGCGCCAGCAGCTTGGAACCCCGGGGGGGGATGAATGAGCAGTTCTTC,CASSLEPRGGMNEQFF
-,-,TRBJ2-5,TRBV3-1,TGTGCCAGCAGCAAAGGAAGGGAGGAGACCCAGTACTTC,CASSKGREETQYF
TRBD2,-,TRBJ2-1,TRBV6-5,TGTGCCAGCCAACTAGCGGGGATAGACAATGAGCAGTTCTTC,CASQLAGIDNEQFF
-,-,TRBJ1-1,TRBV13,TGTGCCAGCACTGGACAGCCCAATAGGAACACTGAAGCTTACTTT,CASTGQPNRNTEAYF
TRBD2,-,TRBJ2-3,TRBV6-2/TRBV6-3,TGTGCCAGCAGTTACTCGTCTGAGCGGGGGATTCGCACAGATACGCAGTATTTT,CASSYSSERGIRTDTQYF
TRBD2,-,TRBJ2-1,TRBV20-1,TGCAGTGCTCCTCAGTGGGCGGGGGGGGCCTACAATGAGCAGTTCTTC,CSAPQWAGGAYNEQFF
-,many,TRBJ2-1,TRBV6-1,TGTGCCAGCAGTACTAGTATGGATTTGGATGAGCAGTTCTTC,CASSTSMDLDEQFF
-,few,TRBJ1-5,TRBV27,TGTGCCGCCGGGCCTTACAATAGCAATCAGCCCCAGCATTTT,CAAGPYNSNQPQHF
TRBD1,-,TRBJ2-7,TRBV20-1,TGCAGTGCTAGAGGAGACAGGGGGTCCTACGAGCAGTACTTC,CSARGDRGSYEQYF
-,few,TRBJ2-3,TRBV29-1,TGCAGCGTGGTGGGGGTTGGAACAGATACGCAGTATTTT,CSVVGVGTDTQYF
-,once,TRBJ2-5,TRBV29-1,TGCAGCGTTGAAGTTGGGGCAGACCAAGAGACCCAGTACTTC,CSVEVGADQETQYF
TRBD1,few,TRBJ2-7,TRBV13,TGTGCCAGCAGCTTAGATCCCGACAGGGGGAGCGAGCAGTACTTC,CASSLDPDRGSEQYF
-,-,TRBJ2-7,TRBV20-1,TGCAGTGCTAGAGACAGTTCAATCTACGAGCAGTACTTC,CSARDSSIYEQYF
-,-,TRBJ2-5,TRBV7-9,TGTGCCAGCAGCATCCGGATGGAGCGGGAGACCCAGTACTTC,CASSIRMERETQYF
-,-,TRBJ2-1,TRBV28,TGTGCCACCGGACGACGAAAACCCACGTCCTACAATGAGCAGTTCTTC,CATGRRKPTSYNEQFF
-,few,TRBJ1-2,TRBV20-1,TGCAGTGCCGTGACAGGAAACTATGGCTACACCTTC,CSAVTGNYGYTF
-,-,TRBJ1-4,TRBV20-1,TGCAGTGCTAGGTTGGCCGGCTCTAATGAAAAACTGTTTTTT,CSARLAGSNEKLFF
-,-,TRBJ2-3,TRBV14,TGTGCCAGCAGCCAAGGGTCATACACAGATACGCAGTATTTT,CASSQGSYTDTQYF
-,once,TRBJ2-3,TRBV11-3,TGTGCCAGCAGCCCCGACGGACGCACAGATACGCAGTATTTT,CASSPDGRTDTQYF
TRBD1,-,TRBJ1-2,TRBV29-1,TGCAGCGTTGATCAGGGGGGGGTTGGTGGCTACACCTTC,CSVDQGGVGGYTF
TRBD1,-,TRBJ1-2,TRBV12-5,TGTGCTAGTGGTTTGAGCGGACAGGGGGCCGACTATGGCTACACCTTC,CASGLSGQGADYGYTF
-,-,TRBJ1-4,TRBV20-1,TGCAGTGCGGGCGAGGGCGAAAAACTGTTTTTT,CSAGEGEKLFF
TRBD2,few,TRBJ2-5,TRBV20-1,TGCAGTGCTAGAGATCTCAGGGCTAGCGGGGGCGACCACCAAGAGACCCAGTACTTC,CSARDLRASGGDHQETQYF
TRBD1,-,TRBJ2-5,TRBV10-3,TGTGCCACGATGGACAGGGAGGACCAAGAGACCCAGTACTTC,CATMDREDQETQYF
-,few,TRBJ2-2,TRBV18,TGTGCCAGCTCACCACCAGTCGGGGATCCTAACACCGGGGAGCTGTTTTTT,CASSPPVGDPNTGELFF
-,-,TRBJ2-1,TRBV27,TGTGCCAGCAGTACCGCTTCAGGGGTCAGCTCCTACAATGAGCAGTTCTTC,CASSTASGVSSYNEQFF
-,-,TRBJ2-3,TRBV7-3,TGTGCCAGCAGCGGTCATGGGGTGGATACGCAGTATTTT,CASSGHGVDTQYF
TRBD2,few,TRBJ2-1,TRBV6-2/TRBV6-3,TGTGCCAGCAGTTACCCCGGACTAGCGACGAATTACAATGAGCAGTTCTTC,CASSYPGLATNYNEQFF
-,-,TRBJ1-4,TRBV21-1,TGTGCCAGCAGCAAAGTAAGGGGCCTTAATGAAAAACTGTTTTTT,CASSKVRGLNEKLFF
-,few,TRBJ1-2,TRBV29-1,TGCAGCGTTGAAGCTAGAGAGAAATACACCTTC,CSVEAREKYTF
-,-,TRBJ1-1,TRBV12-3/TRBV12-4,TGTGCCAGCAACATTCGCAGGGAGGCTGAAGCTTTCTTT,CASNIRREAEAFF
TRBD1,-,TRBJ2-7,TRBV6-1,TGTGCCAGCAACCGACAGGGGTTCGTCTACGAGCAGTACTTC,CASNRQGFVYEQYF
-,-,TRBJ2-4,TRBV27,TGTGCCAGCAGTTTAAACAGGGTAGCCAAAAACATTCAGTACTTC,CASSLNRVAKNIQYF
-,once,TRBJ2-1,TRBV29-1,TGCAGCGTTGAAGTCTCTTCACTCTACAATGAGCAGTTCTTC,CSVEVSSLYNEQFF
TRBD1,many,TRBJ2-7,TRBV11-3,TGTGCCAGCAGCCCTTCCGGGACAGTCGCCTACGAGCAGTACTTC,CASSPSGTVAYEQYF
-,-,TRBJ2-7,TRBV28,TGTGCCAGCAGTTTATCGGCGGGCCGCTACGAGCAGTACTTC,CASSLSAGRYEQYF
-,-,TRBJ2-7,TRBV7-2,TGTGCCAGCAGCTCAACCGTACAGAGCTCCTACGAGCAGTACTTC,CASSSTVQSSYEQYF
-,-,TRBJ1-1,TRBV29-1,TGCAGCGTTCAGGGAGGGAGCGCTGAAGCTTTCTTT,CSVQGGSAEAFF
TRBD1,-,TRBJ2-7,TRBV6-1,TGTGCCAGCAGTACGCGGACAGGGCGATACGAGCAGTACTTC,CASSTRTGRYEQYF